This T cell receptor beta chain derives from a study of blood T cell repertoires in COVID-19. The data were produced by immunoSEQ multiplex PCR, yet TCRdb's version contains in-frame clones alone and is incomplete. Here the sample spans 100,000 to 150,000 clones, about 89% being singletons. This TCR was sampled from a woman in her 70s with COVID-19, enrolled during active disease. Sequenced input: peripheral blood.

As DNA, the CDR3 is TGTGCCACCAGCAGAGATCGTAGTGATGGAAACACCATATATTTT. Translation: CATSRDRSDGNTIYF. V is TRBV15 and J is TRBJ1-3; no clear D gene. The germline V gene has CDR1 LNHNV and CDR2 YYDKDF (reference sequence). CDR3 length equals 15 residues. V lost 0 bases to trimming and J lost 3 bases, with 9 bases between them.